This passage covers 32 T cell receptor beta chains from one sample sequenced in a study of radiotherapy plus CTLA-4 blockade in lung cancer. Here immunoSEQ multiplex PCR was the method, and the copy in TCRdb shows in-frame clones only, minus some. The data contain about 59,000 clones, approximately 84% of them singletons. Sequences were derived from peripheral blood, sampled from a patient treated with radiotherapy plus ipilimumab. The receptors shown here come from a human donor with non-small cell lung cancer whose response to radiotherapy plus ipilimumab could not be evaluated.

This chain connects TRBV7-9 to TRBJ2-5; D may be TRBD1 (6 bases). Germline V gene lookup returns CDR1 SEHNR and CDR2 FQNEAQ (reference sequence). The V end lost 1 base, the J end lost 2 bases, and 14 bases lay between the germline ends. The CDR3 length is 16 residues. This CDR3 is CASSLGVGTPQETQYF. As DNA, the CDR3 is TGTGCCAGCAGCTTAGGGGTAGGGACACCTCAAGAGACCCAGTACTTC.

The genes are TRBV4-1 and TRBJ1-1; possibly TRBD1 for D (5 bases). Trimming left V 3 bases short and J 7 bases short, with 6 bases between. CDR1 and CDR2 from the germline V gene are MGHRA and YSYEKL. The CDR3 is 11 residues long. CDR3 in amino acids: CASSHTGEAFF. CDR3 coding DNA: TGCGCCAGCAGCCACACAGGTGAAGCTTTCTTT.

A word on this clone: At one of its ends the junction is not consistent with the germline gene, which may arise from a read error. The chain uses TRBV5-1 and TRBJ2-1; 12 bases are shared with TRBD2. The germline V gene has CDR1 SGHRS and CDR2 YFSETQ. The CDR3 loop spans 18 amino acids. The CDR3 here is CASSLNVLAGGSHNEQFF. In DNA form, the CDR3 reads TGCGCCAGCAGCTTGAACGTACTAGCGGGAGGCTCCCACAATGAGCAGTTCTTC.

This clone was recorded a few times. V usage is TRBV6-5 and J usage is TRBJ1-1; the D is unclear. CDR1 MNHEY and CDR2 SVGAGI come from the germline V gene. V was clipped by 6 bases and J by 5 bases, with 13 bases between them. CDR3 size: 13 residues. In nucleotides, the CDR3 is TGTGCCAGCAGGCGTTTTGGGAGAACTGAAGCTTTCTTT. It yields the protein CASRRFGRTEAFF.

The chain carries TRBV5-1 and TRBJ1-1, with 7 bases fitting TRBD1. Germline V gives CDR1 SGHRS, CDR2 YFSETQ. After removal of 2 bases from V and 1 base from J, the junction contained 2 bases not matched to a gene. The CDR3 has 14 residues. CDR3 loop: CASSFGQANTEAFF. The CDR3 nucleotides are TGCGCCAGCAGCTTCGGACAGGCGAACACTGAAGCTTTCTTT.

The V gene is TRBV7-9, the J gene TRBJ1-4; a weak D match, TRBD1 (6 bases). The V and J ends lost 5 bases and 5 bases respectively, with 15 bases between them. Germline CDR1 is SEHNR and CDR2 is FQNEAQ (reference sequence). This CDR3 has 15 residues. The CDR3 bases are TGTGCCAGCAGCCAGGATCAGGGGCTGAATGAAAAACTGTTTTTT. Protein sequence: CASSQDQGLNEKLFF.

V and J are TRBV9 and TRBJ2-7; D might be TRBD2 (6 bases). CDR3 size: 15 residues. CDR1 is SGDLS and CDR2 is YYNGEE in the germline V gene. Trimming shortened V by 0 bases and J by 7 bases, and 17 bases separated the two germline ends. For the CDR3, the DNA is TGTGCCAGCAGCGTAGGAGGAGCGGGCCCGCTTGAGCAGTACTTC. It codes for CASSVGGAGPLEQYF.

The chain couples TRBV5-1 to TRBJ2-7, with a tentative D call TRBD1 (6 bases). The V and J ends lost 4 bases and 0 bases respectively, with 14 bases between them. Germline V lookup: CDR1 SGHRS, CDR2 YFSETQ. The CDR3 runs 15 residues. For the CDR3, the DNA is TGCGCCAGCAGCCCACGCGTGGGGGCCTCCTACGAGCAGTACTTC. This gives the protein CASSPRVGASYEQYF.

The chain recombines TRBV30 with TRBJ1-2, with 7 bases that match TRBD1. The trim removed 3 bases at V and 6 bases at J, leaving 7 bases unmatched. This CDR3 has 13 residues. Germline V gene data show CDR1 as GTSNPN and CDR2 as SVGIG (reference sequence). CDR3 nucleotides: TGTGCCTGGAGCTACAGGGGCGGAGATGGCTACACCTTC. Residues: CAWSYRGGDGYTF.

The V gene is TRBV4-3, the J gene TRBJ1-1; no definite D call. This CDR3 spans 14 amino acids. V was cut by 1 base and J by 7 bases, with 13 bases left in between. Looked up from germline, CDR1 is LGHNA and CDR2 is YSLEER. The CDR3 DNA sequence: TGCGCCAGCAGCCAAGGACTTCTCGGACTTGAAGCTTTCTTT. Translation gives CASSQGLLGLEAFF.

Only a few counts were recorded for this clone. V and J are TRBV6-5 and TRBJ1-5; 8 bases line up with TRBD1. Germline CDR1 is MNHEY and CDR2 is SVGAGI. V lost 6 bases to trimming and J lost 7 bases; unmatched junction nucleotides: 8. This CDR3 spans 14 amino acids. This CDR3 reads CASRSGGQGQPQHF. CDR3 in DNA: TGTGCCAGCAGATCAGGGGGCCAAGGGCAGCCCCAGCATTTT.

The chain is built from TRBV4-1 and TRBJ1-4; maybe TRBD1 (5 bases). This CDR3 has 13 residues. Trimming removed 6 bases from V and 8 bases from J, with 13 bases in between. Germline-derived CDR1 and CDR2 are MGHRA and YSYEKL. The CDR3 reads CASRQTGREKLFF. For the CDR3, the DNA is TGCGCCAGCAGGCAAACAGGTCGGGAAAAACTGTTTTTT.

The chain combines TRBV6-5 with TRBJ2-2; D is possibly TRBD2 (6 bases). Germline V lookup: CDR1 MNHEY, CDR2 SVGAGI. The CDR3 totals 16 residues. The V and J ends lost 2 bases and 4 bases respectively, with 14 bases between them. CDR3 coding DNA: TGTGCCAGCAGTTACCGTCCGGGAGTGGGCACCGGGGAGCTGTTTTTT. Its translation is CASSYRPGVGTGELFF.

The genes are TRBV25-1 and TRBJ2-4; D not resolved. This CDR3 region has 14 residues. V lost 4 bases and J 1 base, leaving 8 bases between the germline ends. CDR1 and CDR2 from the germline V gene are MGHDK and SYGVNS. Here the CDR3 DNA reads TGTGCCAGCAGTGGGCCCCAGGCCAAAAACATTCAGTACTTC. Translating it yields CASSGPQAKNIQYF.

The chain couples TRBV4-1 to TRBJ2-1, with 9 bases matching TRBD1. The germline V gene encodes CDR1 MGHRA and CDR2 YSYEKL. CDR3 size: 13 residues. The V segment lost 5 bases and the J segment 8 bases; nucleotides outside the gene matches: 4. Written as DNA, the CDR3 is TGCGCCAGCAGCTCCCGGACAGGGGATGAGCAGTTCTTC. It encodes CASSSRTGDEQFF.

The rearrangement uses TRBV9 and TRBJ2-1; TRBD1 agrees at 7 bases. V lost 3 bases to trimming and J lost 2 bases; unmatched junction nucleotides: 8. Germline assignment: CDR1 SGDLS and CDR2 YYNGEE. There are 16 residues in the CDR3. The CDR3 loop reads CASSAPRQGAYNEQFF. CDR3 nucleotide sequence: TGTGCCAGCAGCGCCCCCCGACAGGGAGCCTACAATGAGCAGTTCTTC.

In its sample, this clone was seen once. The CDR3 protein is CASSYEGQGNSPLHF. The CDR3 DNA sequence: TGCGCCAGCAGCTATGAGGGACAGGGGAATTCACCCCTCCACTTT. The chain is built from TRBV5-1 and TRBJ1-6; 10 bases align to TRBD1. The junction had 4 bases not matched to a gene; V was cut back by 3 bases and J by 7 bases. Germline CDR1 is SGHRS and CDR2 is YFSETQ. The CDR3 is made up of 15 amino acids.

This CDR3 is CASSLSSYSNQPQHF. The CDR3 DNA sequence: TGTGCCAGCAGTTTATCCAGTTATAGCAATCAGCCCCAGCATTTT. The rearrangement joins TRBV27 to TRBJ1-5; D not resolved. This CDR3 spans 15 amino acids. The ends were cut back, 0 bases at V and 0 bases at J, with 6 bases in the middle. Germline V gene lookup returns CDR1 MNHEY and CDR2 SMNVEV (reference sequence).

This chain connects TRBV30 to TRBJ2-7, with D possibly matching TRBD1 (6 bases). With 5 bases removed from V and 3 bases from J, the gap between germline ends came to 14 bases. The CDR3 totals 13 residues. Germline V gene data show CDR1 as GTSNPN and CDR2 as SVGIG (reference sequence). CDR3 DNA: TGTGCCTGGGGCAGGGGCAACTACTACGAGCAGTACTTC. It codes for CAWGRGNYYEQYF. Complete variable domain (other parts from reference TRBV30 and TRBJ2-7): SQTIHQWPATLVQPVGSPLSLECTVEGTSNPNLYWYRQAAGRGLQLLFYSVGIGQISSEVPQNLSASRPQDRQFILSSKKLLLSDSGFYLCAWGRGNYYEQYFGPGTRLTVT.

The V call is TRBV7-2, the J call TRBJ1-3, with D possibly matching TRBD1 (5 bases). This CDR3 region has 14 residues. The V gene's germline CDR1 is SGHTA and CDR2 FQGNSA. V dropped 5 bases and J dropped 3 bases, with 11 bases sitting between them. DNA for the CDR3: TGTGCCAGCAGCCAACCAGGGTATGGAAACACCATATATTTT. It encodes CASSQPGYGNTIYF.

This clone was found a few times. The chain has TRBV5-6 and TRBJ1-3; D not certain. CDR3 size: 12 residues. CDR1 and CDR2 from the germline V gene are SGHDT and YYEEEE. The ends were cut back, 1 base at V and 7 bases at J, with 6 bases in the middle. The CDR3 region is CASSLSSNTIYF. The CDR3 DNA sequence: TGTGCCAGCAGCTTGAGCTCTAACACCATATATTTT.

The chain employs TRBV5-1 and TRBJ2-3; D is unresolved. V dropped 0 bases and J dropped 5 bases, with 13 bases sitting between them. CDR1 is SGHRS and CDR2 is YFSETQ in the germline V gene. This CDR3 has 15 residues. The CDR3 is CASSLGVKRRDTQYF. The CDR3 DNA reads TGCGCCAGCAGCTTGGGGGTAAAAAGGAGAGATACGCAGTATTTT.

This chain connects TRBV2 to TRBJ2-5, with TRBD2 matching over 13 bases. Germline V gene sequence: CDR1 SNHLY, CDR2 FYNNEI. The CDR3 has 17 amino acids. J was trimmed by 3 bases and V by 5 bases; bases with no gene match: 9. Here the CDR3 reads CASSKGGTSGAKETQYF. In nucleotides, the CDR3 is TGTGCCAGCAGTAAGGGAGGGACTAGCGGGGCGAAAGAGACCCAGTACTTC. Filled out from reference TRBV2 and TRBJ2-5, the complete variable domain reads EPEVTQTPSHQVTQMGQEVILRCVPISNHLYFYWYRQILGQKVEFLVSFYNNEISEKSEIFDDQFSVERPDGSNFTLKIRSTKLEDSAMYFCASSKGGTSGAKETQYFGPGTRLLVL.

The V and J genes are TRBV2 and TRBJ2-7, with D possibly TRBD2 on 7 matching bases. Between the trimmed V and J ends, which lost 3 bases and 5 bases, there was a span of 14 bases. In germline, CDR1 is SNHLY, CDR2 FYNNEI. The CDR3 contains 14 residues. The CDR3 loop is CASSEAGAANEQYF. The CDR3, as DNA: TGTGCCAGCAGTGAGGCGGGGGCCGCGAACGAGCAGTACTTC.

The CDR3 DNA follows: TGTGCCAGCAGCATTGTATACAGGGTAGAGTATGGCTACACCTTC. Translated: CASSIVYRVEYGYTF. The chain is built from TRBV21-1 and TRBJ1-2; TRBD1 was called by the table and not checked on the DNA. TRBV21-1 is a pseudogene. The CDR3 runs 15 residues.

This chain links TRBV13 with TRBJ2-3, with D uncertain. V was clipped by 6 bases and J by 0 bases, with 22 bases between them. Germline V gene lookup returns CDR1 PRHDT and CDR2 FYEKMQ (reference sequence). The CDR3 runs to 18 residues. DNA of the CDR3: TGTGCCAGCAGTCCCCGCGGTACTTTTCGGCCTAGCACAGATACGCAGTATTTT. Translating it yields CASSPRGTFRPSTDTQYF.

The genes are TRBV30 and TRBJ2-3; TRBD2 agrees at 13 bases. CDR1 is GTSNPN and CDR2 is SVGIG in the germline V gene (reference sequence). After removal of 7 bases from V and 5 bases from J, the junction contained 6 bases not matched to a gene. This CDR3 is 14 amino acids long. This chain's CDR3 is CASGRTSGRDTQYF. The CDR3 DNA follows: TGTGCCTCAGGCCGGACTAGCGGGAGAGATACGCAGTATTTT. The entire variable domain, with the rest obtained from reference TRBV30 and TRBJ2-3, is as follows: SQTIHQWPATLVQPVGSPLSLECTVEGTSNPNLYWYRQAAGRGLQLLFYSVGIGQISSEVPQNLSASRPQDRQFILSSKKLLLSDSGFYLCASGRTSGRDTQYFGPGTRLTVL.

The V call is TRBV18, the J call TRBJ1-1; TRBD1 is a possible D gene (5 bases). V gave up 3 bases and J gave up 10 bases, with 18 bases separating them. CDR3 size: 14 residues. Germline V gene lookup returns CDR1 KGHSH and CDR2 LQKENI. The CDR3 protein is CASSPTDNLPGAFF. Written as DNA, the CDR3 is TGTGCCAGCTCACCTACGGACAACCTGCCAGGAGCTTTCTTT.

V and J are TRBV6-5 and TRBJ1-6; D gene uncertain. The CDR3 runs to 13 residues. With 10 bases removed from V and 8 bases from J, the gap between germline ends came to 15 bases. Germline CDR1 reads MNHEY; CDR2 reads SVGAGI. CDR3 residues: CATGAYRDSPLHF. The CDR3 region has the DNA TGTGCCACTGGTGCATATCGGGATTCACCCCTCCACTTT.

The rearrangement uses TRBV7-2 and TRBJ2-7; 9 nucleotides line up with TRBD2. The V segment lost 5 bases and the J segment 5 bases; nucleotides outside the gene matches: 10. The CDR3 is 15 residues long. Germline loops: CDR1 SGHTA, CDR2 FQGNSA. The CDR3 is CASSLAGGRTHEQYF. The DNA of the CDR3 is TGTGCCAGCAGCCTCGCGGGGGGGAGGACCCACGAGCAGTACTTC.

This clone was counted once. This chain links TRBV19 with TRBJ1-1; D perhaps matches TRBD1 (5 bases). Germline V gene sequence: CDR1 LNHDA, CDR2 SQIVND (reference sequence). The CDR3 is 16 amino acids. Between the trimmed V and J ends, which lost 5 bases and 4 bases, there was a span of 20 bases. CDR3 coding DNA: TGTGCCAGTAGTGCATCGGGGGGGAGGTTTGTCACTGAAGCTTTCTTT. Its protein is CASSASGGRFVTEAFF. The full variable domain, in which reference TRBV19 and TRBJ1-1 provide the parts outside the CDR3, is DGGITQSPKYLFRKEGQNVTLSCEQNLNHDAMYWYRQDPGQGLRLIYYSQIVNDFQKGDIAEGYSVSREKKESFPLTVTSAQKNPTAFYLCASSASGGRFVTEAFFGQGTRLTVV.

This clone was seen a handful of times. V is TRBV11-2 and J is TRBJ1-2; TRBD1 aligns across 9 bases. The CDR3 has 15 amino acids. V lost 0 bases and J lost 7; bases outside the gene matches: 6. Germline V CDR1 and CDR2: SGHAT, FQNNGV. In DNA, the CDR3 is TGTGCCAGCAGCTTAGACTTACAGGGGGCGAGTGGCTACACCTTC. Amino acids: CASSLDLQGASGYTF.